This T cell receptor beta chain came from a study of cytomegalovirus exposure and HLA in healthy donors. Study findings and constraints: Researchers reported in a later analysis that a missense DCLRE1C variant was tied to TCR beta V- and J-gene trimming. Indistinguishable V segments, including TRBV6-2 and TRBV6-3, were excluded. An apparent linkage of common viral pathogens to several of the most significant clusters emerged in a later analysis.

The PCR had 60 Vbeta and 13 Jbeta primers. Assay used: immunoSEQ multiplex PCR; TCRdb lists only in-frame clones, some missing. This table holds approximately 290,000 clones, 75% to 85% found once. In germline, CDR1 is MNHEY, CDR2 SMNVEV (reference sequence). The CDR3 totals 14 residues. V was clipped by 3 bases and J by 5 bases, with 13 bases between them. All the people who gave samples were healthy bone marrow donors. In the case of this clone: Its target is unknown.

The clonotype originates from a girl aged 2 to 10 in good health and CMV-seronegative. The chain links TRBV27 to TRBJ1-1; D call uncertain. The specimen sequenced was PBMCs. The CDR3 coding sequence is TGTGCCAGCAGTTTTGGTTCGAGTCGGACTGAAGCTTTCTTT. This translates into CASSFGSSRTEAFF.